This TCR beta chain was sequenced in a study of tumor-infiltrating lymphocytes in primary liver carcinoma. The overall study: These were node-negative, non-metastatic T1-T3 tumors of roughly 4.2 to 10 cm. General study findings and limits: Being bulk and unsorted, samples allowed no CD4+ and CD8+ repertoire comparison. For tumor-adjacent and tumor-blood pairs, overlap was less than that seen for tumor region pairs.

In addition to blood RNA drawn from unsorted whole blood, germline DNA was extracted. The CDR3 runs 14 residues. CDR1 is SQVTM, CDR2 ANQGSEA, per germline. About this clonotype: The antigen is not known.

TCR beta cDNA was reverse-transcribed from approximately 0.45 ug of total RNA. The reaction used a constant-region primer and ProtoScript II reverse transcriptase. Each TCR beta library was derived from three nested multiplex PCR rounds that employed slightly modified ARM-PCR. It was with TRBV1-TRBV30 forward primers and a C-beta reverse primer that the first two PCR rounds were run, at approximately 10 cycles each. TCRdb re-called the multiplex PCR reads with MiXCR, one entry per CDR3 protein. The table lists 200,000 or so distinct CDR3 sequences, about 61% of them singletons, with approximately 7% in the top ten.

The sequenced material came from peripheral blood. The origin of this receptor is a woman aged 55-75 years with primary liver carcinoma and hepatitis B virus infection. The V and J genes are TRBV29-1 and TRBJ2-3, with 9 positions matching TRBD1. CDR3 nucleotides: TGCAGTGCTGTGGGGACAGGGCTGGCAGATACGCAGTATTTT. Residues: CSAVGTGLADTQYF.